Below, 30 T cell receptor beta chains from the same sample are listed, as sequenced in a study of T cell responses to AZD1222 COVID-19 vaccine. Sequenced by immunoSEQ multiplex PCR; TCRdb stores in-frame clones only, minus some. The sample records 90,000 to 150,000 clones, just under 90% being singletons. Sequenced here: peripheral blood, sampled on day 0 of AZD1222 vaccination. These receptor sequences come from an adult in good health.

The CDR3 DNA sequence: TGTGCCAGCAACAGGGAAGGTGGCTACACCTTC. Amino acids: CASNREGGYTF. V and J are TRBV28 and TRBJ1-2; maybe TRBD1 (6 bases). The germline V gene encodes CDR1 MDHEN and CDR2 SYDVKM. V lost 7 bases and J 7 bases, leaving 10 bases between the germline ends. CDR3 size: 11 residues.

This chain joins TRBV6-5 and TRBJ1-4; no reliable D call. This CDR3 is 14 amino acids long. Germline values: CDR1 MNHEY, CDR2 SVGAGI. V lost 5 bases and J lost 10, with 17 bases in between. CDR3 in amino acids: CASSPSGIEGKLFF. The CDR3 DNA sequence: TGTGCCAGCAGTCCCTCCGGGATAGAGGGAAAACTGTTTTTT.

The chain employs TRBV6-5 and TRBJ1-2; D unresolved. Deletions cut 6 bases from V and 2 bases from J, with 10 bases between. CDR3 size: 13 residues. Per the germline V gene, CDR1 is MNHEY and CDR2 is SVGAGI. CDR3 DNA: TGTGCCAGCAGCGCGACTGCAAACTATGGCTACACCTTC. Protein product: CASSATANYGYTF.

V is TRBV3-1 (or the pseudogene TRBV3-2) and J is TRBJ2-1; 11 nucleotides match TRBD2. CDR1 is LGHDT, CDR2 YNNKEL, per germline (reference sequence). V dropped 4 bases and J dropped 0; count of bases not matched to a gene: 8. The CDR3 is made up of 18 amino acids. The CDR3 nucleotides read TGTGCCAGCAGCCCAGAGACTAGCGGGATCCCCTCCTACAATGAGCAGTTCTTC. This sequence encodes CASSPETSGIPSYNEQFF.

The chain carries TRBV5-4 and TRBJ2-1; 7 nucleotides align to TRBD2. Germline lookup yields CDR1 SGHNT and CDR2 YYREEE (reference sequence). The trim removed 4 bases at V and 9 bases at J, leaving 19 bases unmatched. The CDR3 has 17 amino acids. CDR3 loop: CASSPLGAGAGWGEQFF. Written as DNA, the CDR3 is TGTGCCAGCAGCCCTCTGGGTGCGGGAGCGGGCTGGGGTGAGCAGTTCTTC. Full variable domain (remainder filled in from reference TRBV5-4 and TRBJ2-1): ETGVTQSPTHLIKTRGQQVTLRCSSQSGHNTVSWYQQALGQGPQFIFQYYREEENGRGNFPPRFSGLQFPNYSSELNVNALELDDSALYLCASSPLGAGAGWGEQFFGPGTRLTVL.

The chain uses TRBV7-3 and TRBJ2-7; TRBD2 matches 12 bases. V shed 5 bases and J 2 bases; nucleotides not matched to a gene: 4. Germline V gene data show CDR1 as SGHTA and CDR2 as FQGTGA. CDR3 length equals 15 residues. The CDR3 sequence: CASSQGLAGTYEQYF. CDR3 in DNA: TGTGCCAGCAGCCAAGGACTAGCGGGGACCTACGAGCAGTACTTC.

The rearrangement links TRBV6-5 to TRBJ1-4; maybe TRBD1 (6 bases). CDR3 size: 15 residues. Germline loops: CDR1 MNHEY, CDR2 SVGAGI. Trimming stripped 6 bases from V and 7 bases from J, with 18 bases between. CDR3 coding DNA: TGTGCCAGCAGGGGACGGGGGGGCGCAGGTGAAAAACTGTTTTTT. Its translation is CASRGRGGAGEKLFF.

V usage is TRBV19 and J usage is TRBJ2-1; 7 bases agree with TRBD2. Germline CDR1 is LNHDA and CDR2 is SQIVND (reference sequence). The CDR3 has 15 residues. Trimming at V came to 7 bases and at J to 4 bases, leaving 10 bases not matched to a gene. The CDR3, as DNA: TGTGCCAGTAACCAAGGACTAGACTTTTACAATGAGCAGTTCTTC. As protein: CASNQGLDFYNEQFF.

The CDR3 coding sequence is TGTGCCAGCAGCTTGAACAGCAATCAGCCCCAGCATTTT. This codes for CASSLNSNQPQHF. V gene TRBV5-4 combines with J gene TRBJ1-5; D is undetermined. The CDR3 is 13 residues long. The V gene's germline CDR1 is SGHNT and CDR2 YYREEE (reference sequence). V lost 1 base, J lost 1 base, and 3 bases lay in between.

This clone was seen just once. This chain joins TRBV5-6 and TRBJ1-3; unclear D gene. The germline CDR1 and CDR2 sequences are SGHDT and YYEEEE. V was shortened by 0 bases and J by 4 bases, with 2 bases between the two germline ends. The CDR3 is 12 residues long. The CDR3 nucleotides are TGTGCCAGCAGCTTGGCAGGAAACACCATATATTTT. Its translation: CASSLAGNTIYF.

The chain is built from TRBV7-2 and TRBJ2-1; no reliable D call. The CDR3 length is 12 residues. V dropped 5 bases and J dropped 9 bases, with 11 bases sitting between them. Germline V gives CDR1 SGHTA, CDR2 FQGNSA. CDR3 nucleotides: TGTGCCAGCAGCCGGACGTGGGGTGAGCAGTTCTTC. It is translated as CASSRTWGEQFF. The full variable domain, completed using reference TRBV7-2 and TRBJ2-1, is GAGVSQSPSNKVTEKGKDVELRCDPISGHTALYWYRQSLGQGLEFLIYFQGNSAPDKSGLPSDRFSAERTGGSVSTLTIQRTQQEDSAVYLCASSRTWGEQFFGPGTRLTVL.

V is TRBV10-3 and J is TRBJ1-2; TRBD1 might be the D (5 bases). There are 12 residues in the CDR3. The germline V gene encodes CDR1 ENHRY and CDR2 SYGVKD. V lost 6 bases and J lost 8, with 13 bases in between. The CDR3 is CAISQTRAGYTF. The CDR3 DNA sequence: TGTGCCATCAGCCAGACCAGGGCGGGCTACACCTTC.

This clone was picked up a small number of times. V and J are TRBV4-1 and TRBJ2-2; the match to TRBD1 covers 11 bases. V trimming: 4 bases; J trimming: 7 bases; junction bases outside the gene matches: 2. CDR3 length equals 14 residues. Germline CDR1 MGHRA, CDR2 YSYEKL. In DNA, the CDR3 is TGCGCCAGCAGCCGAGGGACAGGGGGCGGGGAGCTGTTTTTT. Its protein product is CASSRGTGGGELFF.

This clone was observed a single time. The V gene is TRBV10-3, the J gene TRBJ2-3; 7 positions agree with TRBD2. This CDR3 is built from 15 residues. Germline V gene sequence: CDR1 ENHRY, CDR2 SYGVKD. With V trimmed by 3 bases and J by 1 base, 4 bases remained unmatched. The CDR3 bases are TGTGCCATCAGTGACAGCGGGAAGGGCACAGATACGCAGTATTTT. It codes for CAISDSGKGTDTQYF.

This chain connects TRBV10-3 to TRBJ1-2; D is uncertain. Germline V gives CDR1 ENHRY, CDR2 SYGVKD. This CDR3 comprises 11 residues. V gave up 10 bases and J gave up 4 bases, with 10 bases separating them. The CDR3 is CANNDGYGYTF. The DNA for the CDR3 is TGTGCCAACAACGACGGCTATGGCTACACCTTC.

The gene calls are TRBV6-2 or TRBV6-3 and TRBJ1-1; TRBD1 matches 7 bases. The CDR3 consists of 14 residues. Losses at the gene ends were 4 bases for V and 0 bases for J; bases not matched to a gene: 2. CDR1 is MNHEY, CDR2 SVGEGT, per germline. DNA of the CDR3: TGTGCCAGCAGTTCAGGGGGGATGAACACTGAAGCTTTCTTT. Translating it yields CASSSGGMNTEAFF.

V is TRBV5-8 and J is TRBJ1-1; possibly TRBD1 for D (5 bases). Trimming left V 0 bases short and J 7 bases short, with 10 bases between. The CDR3 is 13 amino acids. Germline CDR1 and CDR2: SGHTS and YDEGEE. Here the CDR3 reads CASSLVPGSEAFF. In DNA, the CDR3 is TGTGCCAGCAGCTTGGTTCCAGGGAGTGAAGCTTTCTTT.

The CDR3 DNA reads TGCGCCAGCAGCCAAGGGGGTAAAACTAGCGCTCACTACAATGAGCAGTTCTTC. Translation: CASSQGGKTSAHYNEQFF. The V gene is TRBV4-3, the J gene TRBJ2-1, with 7 nucleotides matching TRBD2. CDR1 and CDR2 from the germline V gene are LGHNA and YSLEER. The CDR3 is 18 residues long. The ends lost 1 base at V and 3 bases at J; junction bases unmatched: 12.

The J gene is TRBJ2-2, the V gene TRBV5-1, with 7 bases that match TRBD2. Trimming at V came to 0 bases and at J to 2 bases, leaving 4 bases not matched to a gene. The CDR3 consists of 16 residues. The V gene's germline CDR1 is SGHRS and CDR2 YFSETQ. The CDR3, as DNA: TGCGCCAGCAGCTTGGGGTCTAGCGGAAACACCGGGGAGCTGTTTTTT. Its protein product is CASSLGSSGNTGELFF.

The CDR3 loop reads CASSLGDWGQPQHF. As DNA, the CDR3 is TGTGCCAGTAGCCTGGGGGACTGGGGTCAGCCCCAGCATTTT. The chain has TRBV19 and TRBJ1-5; weak D call: TRBD1 (5 bases). The V end lost 6 bases, the J end lost 6 bases, and 15 bases lay between the germline ends. Per the germline V gene, CDR1 is LNHDA and CDR2 is SQIVND (reference sequence). The CDR3 has 14 amino acids. The full variable domain, completed using reference TRBV19 and TRBJ1-5, is DGGITQSPKYLFRKEGQNVTLSCEQNLNHDAMYWYRQDPGQGLRLIYYSQIVNDFQKGDIAEGYSVSREKKESFPLTVTSAQKNPTAFYLCASSLGDWGQPQHFGDGTRLSIL.

V gene TRBV5-1 combines with J gene TRBJ2-7, with unresolved D. Germline values: CDR1 SGHRS, CDR2 YFSETQ. Trimming stripped 5 bases from V and 5 bases from J, with 17 bases between. The length of the CDR3 is 14 residues. The CDR3 is CASSSGPSGNEQYF. Here the CDR3 DNA reads TGCGCCAGCAGTTCTGGACCGTCTGGCAACGAGCAGTACTTC.

The CDR3 DNA reads TGTGCCAGCAGTGATGGGACTAGAAGCACAGATACGCAGTATTTT. Residues: CASSDGTRSTDTQYF. The chain recombines TRBV6-4 with TRBJ2-3; TRBD2 matches at 8 bases. Germline V CDR1 and CDR2: MRHNA, SNTAGT. The V gene end was trimmed by 3 bases and the J gene end by 0 bases; junction bases not matched to a gene: 2. The CDR3 is 15 amino acids.

As concerns this clone: Other DNA sequences from this sample encode an identical CDR3 as well. This chain links TRBV28 with TRBJ1-5; perhaps TRBD1 as D (5 bases). Per the germline V gene, CDR1 is MDHEN and CDR2 is SYDVKM. This CDR3 region has 13 residues. V lost 6 bases and J lost 4, with 10 bases in between. The CDR3: CASRGGGNQPQHF. In DNA, the CDR3 is TGTGCCAGCAGGGGGGGAGGGAATCAGCCCCAGCATTTT. Variable domain in full (rest from reference TRBV28 and TRBJ1-5): DVKVTQSSRYLVKRTGEKVFLECVQDMDHENMFWYRQDPGLGLRLIYFSYDVKMKEKGDIPEGYSVSREKKERFSLILESASTNQTSMYLCASRGGGNQPQHFGDGTRLSIL.

This chain links TRBV11-2 with TRBJ1-3, with D possibly being TRBD1 (5 bases). The V and J ends lost 3 bases and 0 bases respectively, with 9 bases between them. Germline V gives CDR1 SGHAT, CDR2 FQNNGV. The CDR3 consists of 15 residues. The CDR3 DNA sequence: TGTGCCAGCAGCTTTGGGACGGGCTCTGGAAACACCATATATTTT. Residues: CASSFGTGSGNTIYF.

The rearrangement uses TRBV5-1 and TRBJ2-1, with 7 bases aligning to TRBD2. The CDR3 extends over 13 amino acids. Trimming at V came to 0 bases and at J to 12 bases, leaving 6 bases not matched to a gene. Germline values: CDR1 SGHRS, CDR2 YFSETQ. The CDR3 nucleotides read TGCGCCAGCAGCTTGGATGGGTCGGGAGGGCAGTTCTTC. Encoded protein: CASSLDGSGGQFF.

The chain has TRBV7-8 and TRBJ1-2, with D unresolved. The germline V gene encodes CDR1 SGHVS and CDR2 FQNEAQ. The CDR3 length is 15 residues. Trimming shortened V by 5 bases and J by 4 bases, and 17 bases separated the two germline ends. CDR3 sequence (DNA): TGTGCCAGCAGCACCACGATTAGTCCCAGCTATGGCTACACCTTC. Residues: CASSTTISPSYGYTF. Using reference TRBV7-8 and TRBJ1-2 for the parts outside the CDR3, the full variable domain is GAGVSQSPRYKVAKRGQDVALRCDPISGHVSLFWYQQALGQGPEFLTYFQNEAQLDKSGLPSDRFFAERPEGSVSTLKIQRTQQEDSAVYLCASSTTISPSYGYTFGSGTRLTVV.

CDR3 amino acids: CASRGQGGNQPQHF. CDR3 bases: TGTGCCAGCAGAGGACAGGGGGGCAATCAGCCCCAGCATTTT. The chain joins TRBV6-5 to TRBJ1-5; 10 bases are a match to TRBD1. V gave up 6 bases and J gave up 2 bases; unmatched junction bases: 1. The CDR3 has 14 residues. CDR1 is MNHEY and CDR2 is SVGAGI in the germline V gene.

This chain joins TRBV9 and TRBJ2-7, with TRBD2 matching 7 bases. The J segment lost 6 bases and the V segment lost 7 bases, leaving 7 bases of the junction unmatched. Germline CDR1 SGDLS, CDR2 YYNGEE. CDR3 size: 12 residues. Here the CDR3 reads CASSREEREQYF. The CDR3 DNA sequence: TGTGCCAGCTCTCGGGAGGAGCGCGAGCAGTACTTC.

The chain recombines TRBV6-5 with TRBJ1-2; 7 nucleotides match TRBD1. Germline values: CDR1 MNHEY, CDR2 SVGAGI. This CDR3 has 13 residues. The junction had 3 bases not matched to a gene; V was cut back by 2 bases and J by 6 bases. This CDR3 reads CASSYDRANGYTF. The CDR3 DNA reads TGTGCCAGCAGTTACGACAGGGCTAATGGCTACACCTTC.

As to this clone: The same CDR3 is also encoded by other DNA sequences in this sample. The chain carries TRBV7-9 and TRBJ2-6; D unclear. Per germline, CDR1 SEHNR and CDR2 FQNEAQ (reference sequence). This CDR3 region has 13 residues. Trimming shortened V by 0 bases and J by 4 bases, and 1 base separated the two germline ends. The CDR3 DNA is TGTGCCAGCAGCTTAGCGGGGGCCAACGTCCTGACTTTC. It encodes CASSLAGANVLTF. Variable domain in full (rest from reference TRBV7-9 and TRBJ2-6): DTGVSQNPRHKITKRGQNVTFRCDPISEHNRLYWYRQTLGQGPEFLTYFQNEAQLEKSRLLSDRFSAERPKGSFSTLEIQRTEQGDSAMYLCASSLAGANVLTFGAGSRLTVL.